The 16 T cell receptor beta chains presented below share a single source sample, sequenced in a study of PD-1 blockade in classical Hodgkin lymphoma. Data came from immunoSEQ multiplex PCR; TCRdb stores just in-frame clones and leaves some out. The sample records under 15,000 clones, about 82% being singletons. Each patient experienced a relapse that followed autologous stem cell transplantation, and brentuximab vedotin exposure varied. The sequenced sample was peripheral blood mononuclear cells (PBMCs), obtained at baseline. The receptors were sampled from a human donor with classical Hodgkin lymphoma.

This clone was seen a single time. The genes are TRBV7-6 and TRBJ1-6, with a weak D call TRBD1 (6 bases). Germline loops: CDR1 SGHVS, CDR2 FNYEAQ. V lost 4 bases and J lost 2, with 9 bases in between. The CDR3 is made up of 15 amino acids. The CDR3, as DNA: TGTGCCAGCAGCTCAGGACAGACCTATAATTCACCCCTCCACTTT. This gives the protein CASSSGQTYNSPLHF.

This sequence joins TRBV29-1 and TRBJ2-7, with D unclear. Germline V gives CDR1 SQVTM, CDR2 ANQGSEA. V shed 6 bases and J shed 3 bases, with 3 bases lying between them. The length of the CDR3 is 9 residues. The CDR3 coding sequence is TGCAGCGTAGTCTACGAGCAGTACTTC. This encodes CSVVYEQYF.

This clone was counted a few times. V is TRBV6-5 and J is TRBJ2-1, with D possibly being TRBD2 (5 bases). The CDR3 loop spans 13 amino acids. CDR1 is MNHEY and CDR2 is SVGAGI in the germline V gene. Trimming stripped 4 bases from V and 6 bases from J, with 10 bases between. The CDR3 is CASSSPGSNEQFF. CDR3 in DNA: TGTGCCAGCAGTTCCCCGGGGTCCAATGAGCAGTTCTTC.

The chain uses TRBV28 and TRBJ2-7; the D is unclear. CDR3 size: 12 residues. CDR1 and CDR2 (germline): MDHEN, SYDVKM. V shed 5 bases and J shed 6 bases, with 11 bases lying between them. CDR3 loop: CASSPFTTEQYF. The CDR3 region has the DNA TGTGCCAGCAGTCCTTTCACGACCGAGCAGTACTTC.

V is TRBV18 and J is TRBJ1-6; perhaps TRBD1 as D (6 bases). Trimming took off 1 base at V and 6 bases at J, with 19 bases between the two ends. CDR3 size: 18 residues. The germline V gene encodes CDR1 KGHSH and CDR2 LQKENI. The CDR3: CASSPRIVEVRGNSPLHF. As DNA, the CDR3 is TGTGCCAGCTCACCACGGATAGTCGAAGTCAGGGGTAATTCACCCCTCCACTTT.

This sequence joins TRBV7-6 and TRBJ2-5, with a weak D call TRBD1 (6 bases). V lost 3 bases and J 2 bases, leaving 13 bases between the germline ends. CDR3 length: 15 amino acids. Germline-derived CDR1 and CDR2 are SGHVS and FNYEAQ. CDR3 residues: CASSFGTIFQETQYF. The CDR3 DNA reads as TGTGCCAGCAGCTTTGGGACAATTTTTCAAGAGACCCAGTACTTC.

The chain joins TRBV7-8 to TRBJ2-7, with TRBD2 as a possible D gene (6 bases). V lost 8 bases and J lost 0, with 14 bases in between. The CDR3 sequence is 14 residues long. CDR1 and CDR2 (germline): SGHVS, FQNEAQ. The CDR3 DNA reads TGTGCCAGCCTGCAAAAGGAGGGCTCCTACGAGCAGTACTTC. Its protein is CASLQKEGSYEQYF. The whole variable domain, filled in from reference TRBV7-8 and TRBJ2-7, reads GAGVSQSPRYKVAKRGQDVALRCDPISGHVSLFWYQQALGQGPEFLTYFQNEAQLDKSGLPSDRFFAERPEGSVSTLKIQRTQQEDSAVYLCASLQKEGSYEQYFGPGTRLTVT.

The rearrangement links TRBV18 to TRBJ2-1; TRBD1 matches 9 bases. Germline assignment: CDR1 KGHSH and CDR2 LQKENI. The CDR3 has 16 amino acids. V trimming: 2 bases; J trimming: 4 bases; junction bases outside the gene matches: 6. The CDR3 region is CASSPGTGLSYNEQFF. CDR3 in DNA: TGTGCCAGCTCACCAGGGACAGGGCTAAGTTACAATGAGCAGTTCTTC.

J is TRBJ2-7 and V is TRBV7-6; weak D call: TRBD1 (5 bases). The CDR3 is 14 amino acids. Trimming took off 6 bases at V and 0 bases at J, with 12 bases between the two ends. Germline V gene lookup returns CDR1 SGHVS and CDR2 FNYEAQ. The CDR3 loop is CASRKTAASYEQYF. CDR3 nucleotides: TGTGCCAGCAGGAAGACAGCCGCCTCCTACGAGCAGTACTTC.

The sample holds a few counts of this clone. This CDR3 reads CAIKSGYGYTF. The DNA for the CDR3 is TGTGCCATCAAATCCGGGTATGGCTACACCTTC. This chain links TRBV10-3 with TRBJ1-2, with D hard to call. The ends were cut back, 7 bases at V and 5 bases at J, with 8 bases in the middle. The CDR3 has 11 residues. CDR1 is ENHRY, CDR2 SYGVKD, per germline.

The chain recombines TRBV6-4 with TRBJ1-1; 8 positions agree with TRBD1. Per germline, CDR1 MRHNA and CDR2 SNTAGT. The CDR3 sequence is 14 residues long. The junction had 10 bases not matched to a gene; V was cut back by 8 bases and J by 5 bases. CDR3 amino acids: CASGRQGKGTEAFF. CDR3 bases: TGTGCCAGCGGCCGACAGGGGAAGGGTACTGAAGCTTTCTTT.

The CDR3 nucleotides are TGTGCCAGCTCACCGGGACAGCTCCATACCACAGATACGCAGTATTTT. Translated, it gives CASSPGQLHTTDTQYF. This chain links TRBV18 with TRBJ2-3, with 7 bases aligning to TRBD1. V lost 3 bases, J lost 2 bases, and 8 bases stayed unmatched. CDR1 and CDR2 (germline): KGHSH, LQKENI. The CDR3 is made up of 16 amino acids.

This chain joins TRBV19 and TRBJ2-1, with 9 positions matching TRBD1. The CDR3 has 16 residues. J was trimmed by 7 bases and V by 3 bases; bases with no gene match: 10. The V gene's germline CDR1 is LNHDA and CDR2 SQIVND (reference sequence). This chain's CDR3 is CASSMEGQGIWNEQFF. The CDR3, as DNA: TGTGCCAGTAGTATGGAGGGACAGGGCATCTGGAATGAGCAGTTCTTC.

This rearrangement joins TRBV10-3 to TRBJ2-5; D remains unclear. This CDR3 comprises 13 residues. V gave up 6 bases and J gave up 2 bases, with 10 bases separating them. Germline V gene lookup returns CDR1 ENHRY and CDR2 SYGVKD. Written as DNA, the CDR3 is TGTGCCATCAGGCCAGGTAGACAAGAGACCCAGTACTTC. As protein: CAIRPGRQETQYF.

The V call is TRBV19, the J call TRBJ1-1, with D possibly matching TRBD1 (6 bases). Per germline, CDR1 LNHDA and CDR2 SQIVND (reference sequence). The V and J ends lost 6 bases and 1 base respectively, with 18 bases between them. The CDR3 is 16 amino acids. The CDR3 sequence: CASRVHRGQQNTEAFF. As DNA, the CDR3 is TGTGCCAGTAGGGTCCATCGGGGGCAGCAGAACACTGAAGCTTTCTTT. The full variable domain, in which reference TRBV19 and TRBJ1-1 provide the parts outside the CDR3, is DGGITQSPKYLFRKEGQNVTLSCEQNLNHDAMYWYRQDPGQGLRLIYYSQIVNDFQKGDIAEGYSVSREKKESFPLTVTSAQKNPTAFYLCASRVHRGQQNTEAFFGQGTRLTVV.

Note on this clone: Mismatch with germline at one junction end may stem from a read error. This rearrangement joins TRBV7-7 to TRBJ2-2; D gene ambiguous. Germline lookup yields CDR1 SSHAT and CDR2 FNYEAQ (reference sequence). The CDR3 loop spans 13 amino acids. CDR3 sequence (DNA): TGTGCTAGCAGCCCAGACTTCACCGGGGAGCTGTTTTTT. Its protein product is CASSPDFTGELFF.